This T cell receptor beta chain was sequenced during a study of blood T cell repertoires in COVID-19. As for the study in general: Acute and convalescent COVID-19 samples came from the United States, Italy and Spain. Nucleic acid was either cDNA or gDNA, and it came from T cells, B-cell-depleted T cells, or PBMCs.

Germline V gene sequence: CDR1 SGDLS, CDR2 YYNGEE. V was pared by 0 bases and J by 1 base, with 11 bases between. The CDR3 is 16 residues long. Only a few counts were recorded for this clone. Original analysis: Amplification from reference gene primers served as the basis for estimated nucleated cell counts. Profiling relied on immunoSEQ multiplex PCR, and the TCRdb table lists in-frame clones only, not all of them. V and J calls plus clone size are reproduced from that table; the DNA served to infer D and trimming. This table has around 72,000 clones, more than 75% appearing once. This chain uses TRBV9 with TRBJ2-1; possible D gene TRBD2, 5 bases. This sequence was found in a man aged 45-65 years with active COVID-19. Material for sequencing was peripheral blood. This chain's CDR3 is CASSVAAASSYNEQFF. The CDR3 nucleotides read TGTGCCAGCAGCGTAGCAGCGGCCTCTTCCTACAATGAGCAGTTCTTC.